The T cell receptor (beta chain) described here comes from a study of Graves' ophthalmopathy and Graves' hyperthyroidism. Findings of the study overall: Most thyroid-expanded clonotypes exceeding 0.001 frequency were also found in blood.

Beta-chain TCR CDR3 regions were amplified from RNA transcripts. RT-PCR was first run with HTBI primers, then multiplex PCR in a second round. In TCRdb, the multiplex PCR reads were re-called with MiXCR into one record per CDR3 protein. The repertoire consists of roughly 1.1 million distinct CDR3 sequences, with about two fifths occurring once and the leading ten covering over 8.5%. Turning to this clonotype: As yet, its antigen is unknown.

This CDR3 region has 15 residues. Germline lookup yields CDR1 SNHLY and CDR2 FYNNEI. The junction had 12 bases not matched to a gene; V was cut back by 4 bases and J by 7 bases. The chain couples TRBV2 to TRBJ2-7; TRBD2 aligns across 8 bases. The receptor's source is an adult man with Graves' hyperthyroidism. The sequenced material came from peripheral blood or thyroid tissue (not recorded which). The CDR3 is CASSGRQRERREQYF. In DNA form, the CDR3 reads TGTGCCAGCAGTGGGAGACAGCGGGAGCGAAGGGAGCAGTACTTC.